The T cell receptor (beta chain) described here comes from a study of blood T cell repertoires in COVID-19. Across over 20 US areas, participants ranged in age from roughly 18 to 95 years. In assigning cohorts, the study relied on participant-reported clinical history. Using immunoSEQ multiplex PCR, the repertoire was profiled, and TCRdb retains in-frame clones only, with some absent. The table records roughly 160,000 clones, over 75% of them present only once. This CDR3 is 14 amino acids long. Germline lookup yields CDR1 MNHNS and CDR2 SASEGT. The V gene end was trimmed by 0 bases and the J gene end by 7 bases; junction bases not matched to a gene: 4.

The rearrangement links TRBV6-1 to TRBJ2-7; 9 nucleotides agree with TRBD1. Sequences were obtained from PBMCs or T cells enriched from blood (not recorded which). The clonotype originates from a man aged 45-60 years who had recovered from COVID-19. The CDR3 loop reads CASSEAGTGYEQYF. The CDR3 nucleotides are TGTGCCAGCAGTGAAGCCGGGACAGGGTATGAGCAGTACTTC.